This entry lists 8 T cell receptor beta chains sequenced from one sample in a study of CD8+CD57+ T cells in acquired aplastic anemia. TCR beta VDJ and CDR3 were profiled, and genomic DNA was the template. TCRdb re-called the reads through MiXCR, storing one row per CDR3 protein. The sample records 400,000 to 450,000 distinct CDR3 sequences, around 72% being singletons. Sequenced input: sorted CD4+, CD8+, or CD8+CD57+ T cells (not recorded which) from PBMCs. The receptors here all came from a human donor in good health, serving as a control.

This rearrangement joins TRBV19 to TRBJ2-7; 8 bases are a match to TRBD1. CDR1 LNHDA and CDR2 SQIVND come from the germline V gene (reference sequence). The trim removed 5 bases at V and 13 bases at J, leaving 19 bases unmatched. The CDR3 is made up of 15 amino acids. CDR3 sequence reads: CASSPDREEYDQYYV. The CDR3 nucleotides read TGTGCCAGTAGTCCGGACAGGGAAGAGTACGACCAGTACTACGTC.

This CDR3 is CASSFALAGAETQYF. The CDR3 bases are TGTGCCAGCAGCTTCGCGCTAGCGGGGGCAGAGACCCAGTACTTC. The chain uses TRBV7-3 and TRBJ2-5, with TRBD2 matching over 10 bases. The germline CDR1 and CDR2 sequences are SGHTA and FQGTGA. The CDR3 is 15 residues long. The J segment lost 4 bases and the V segment lost 3 bases, leaving 5 bases of the junction unmatched.

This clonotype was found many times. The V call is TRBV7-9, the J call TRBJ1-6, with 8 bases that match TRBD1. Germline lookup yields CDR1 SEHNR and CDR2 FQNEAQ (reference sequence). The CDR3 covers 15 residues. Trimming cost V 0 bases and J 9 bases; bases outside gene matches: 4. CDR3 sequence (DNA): TGTGCCAGCAGCTTAGCGACAGGGGTGTCTTCACCCCTCCACTTT. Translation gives CASSLATGVSSPLHF.

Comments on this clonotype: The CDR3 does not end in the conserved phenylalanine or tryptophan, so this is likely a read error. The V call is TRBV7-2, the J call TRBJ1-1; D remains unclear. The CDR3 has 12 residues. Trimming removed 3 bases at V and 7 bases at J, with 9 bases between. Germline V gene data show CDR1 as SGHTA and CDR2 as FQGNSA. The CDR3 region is CASSFNRNEAFY. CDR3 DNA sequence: TGTGCCAGCAGCTTCAACAGAAATGAAGCTTTCTAT.

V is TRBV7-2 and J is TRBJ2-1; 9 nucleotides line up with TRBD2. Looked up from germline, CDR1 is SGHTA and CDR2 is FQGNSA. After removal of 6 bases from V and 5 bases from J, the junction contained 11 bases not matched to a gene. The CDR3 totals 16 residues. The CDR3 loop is CASRPEGGGANNEQFF. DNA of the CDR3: TGTGCCAGCAGGCCAGAGGGCGGGGGGGCAAACAATGAGCAGTTCTTC.

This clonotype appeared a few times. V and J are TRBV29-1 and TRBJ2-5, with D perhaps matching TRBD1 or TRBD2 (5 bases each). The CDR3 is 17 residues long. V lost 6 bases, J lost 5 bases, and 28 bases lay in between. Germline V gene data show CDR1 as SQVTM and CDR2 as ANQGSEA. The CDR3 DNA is TGCAGCGTCGTTACAGGAGGTTACAGTCATTCAGGGGAGACCCAGTACTTC. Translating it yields CSVVTGGYSHSGETQYF.

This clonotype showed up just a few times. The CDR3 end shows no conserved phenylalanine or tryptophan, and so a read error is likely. In DNA, the CDR3 is TGTGCCAGCAGCTTAGGATATGGATCTGGAGCACCCCTCCACCTT. Its translation: CASSLGYGSGAPLHL. The V gene is TRBV9, the J gene TRBJ1-6; D is undetermined. The V end was cut by 4 bases, the J end by 11 bases, with 19 bases between. The length of the CDR3 is 15 residues. Looked up from germline, CDR1 is SGDLS and CDR2 is YYNGEE.

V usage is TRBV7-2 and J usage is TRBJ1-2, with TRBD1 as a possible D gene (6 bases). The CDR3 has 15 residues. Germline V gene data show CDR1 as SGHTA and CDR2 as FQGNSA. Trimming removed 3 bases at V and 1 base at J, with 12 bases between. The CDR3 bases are TGTGCCAGCAGCTTCCCGGGGGGCTGTAACTATGGCTACACCTTC. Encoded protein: CASSFPGGCNYGYTF.